Below are 31 T cell receptor beta chains sequenced from a single sample in a study of shared clonotypes between healthy human individuals. The naive CD8 population came from CD45RO-negative cells selected for CCR7, without terminally differentiated effector memory CD45RA+ cells. Generated by immunoSEQ multiplex PCR, the TCRdb table keeps only in-frame clones and is missing some. The sample contains over 2,000,000 clones, about 94% of which appear only once. The sample was naive CD8+ T cells from PBMCs. The receptors shown here come from a man aged 18 to 29 in good health. Some clones in this sample may be carry-over from other donors' samples.

This chain uses TRBV9 with TRBJ1-1; 11 bases are a match to TRBD1. The CDR3 is 17 residues long. The V and J ends lost 3 bases and 2 bases, in that order; junction bases with no gene match: 9. CDR1 SGDLS and CDR2 YYNGEE come from the germline V gene. DNA for the CDR3: TGTGCCAGCAGCGATTCCGGGACAGGGGGGCATAACACTGAAGCTTTCTTT. Its translation: CASSDSGTGGHNTEAFF.

CDR3: CSVVGDRVSYEQYF. CDR3 sequence (DNA): TGCAGCGTTGTGGGGGACAGGGTATCCTACGAGCAGTACTTC. The chain links TRBV29-1 to TRBJ2-7, with 9 bases lining up with TRBD1. The germline V gene has CDR1 SQVTM and CDR2 ANQGSEA. This CDR3 region has 14 residues. V was pared by 4 bases and J by 1 base, with 5 bases of the junction left unmatched.

The rearrangement uses TRBV9 and TRBJ2-5, with 9 positions matching TRBD1. CDR1 and CDR2 (germline): SGDLS, YYNGEE. V shed 3 bases and J 5 bases; nucleotides not matched to a gene: 8. This CDR3 contains 15 residues. The CDR3 spells CASSAHGTGHETQYF. For the CDR3, the DNA is TGTGCCAGCAGCGCACACGGGACAGGGCACGAGACCCAGTACTTC.

The rearrangement joins TRBV7-6 to TRBJ2-7; maybe TRBD2 (5 bases). The CDR3 length is 14 residues. Trimming removed 5 bases from V and 6 bases from J, with 17 bases in between. Germline assignment: CDR1 SGHVS and CDR2 FNYEAQ. CDR3 coding DNA: TGTGCCAGCAGCCGCCCCTCAGAGGGCCGCGAGCAGTACTTC. The encoded protein is CASSRPSEGREQYF.

This clone was counted only a few times. The chain links TRBV29-1 to TRBJ1-1; 7 positions match TRBD1. Germline CDR1 SQVTM, CDR2 ANQGSEA. The CDR3 sequence is 12 residues long. The trim removed 7 bases at V and 7 bases at J, leaving 9 bases unmatched. The CDR3, as DNA: TGCAGCGCCTTTGGACAGGCTAGTGAAGCTTTCTTT. Translation: CSAFGQASEAFF.

The chain joins TRBV7-9 to TRBJ2-7; possible D gene TRBD2, 5 bases. This CDR3 is 19 amino acids long. V lost 4 bases, J lost 7 bases, and 32 bases lay in between. Per the germline V gene, CDR1 is SEHNR and CDR2 is FQNEAQ (reference sequence). CDR3 region: CASSSSLGFEETTTWEQYF. Here the CDR3 DNA reads TGTGCCAGCAGCTCAAGCTTAGGGTTTGAGGAGACTACAACGTGGGAGCAGTACTTC. Using reference TRBV7-9 and TRBJ2-7 for the parts outside the CDR3, the full variable domain is DTGVSQNPRHKITKRGQNVTFRCDPISEHNRLYWYRQTLGQGPEFLTYFQNEAQLEKSRLLSDRFSAERPKGSFSTLEIQRTEQGDSAMYLCASSSSLGFEETTTWEQYFGPGTRLTVT.

The CDR3 DNA is TGTGCCGGGGGGGGCGGAAGCCTCCTAGACGAGCAGTACTTC. Translating gives CAGGGGSLLDEQYF. The chain couples TRBV7-9 to TRBJ2-7; D is possibly TRBD2 (7 bases). With 11 bases removed from V and 5 bases from J, the gap between germline ends came to 22 bases. This CDR3 has 14 residues. In germline, CDR1 is SEHNR, CDR2 FQNEAQ (reference sequence).

The J gene is TRBJ2-7, the V gene TRBV19, with D unclear. The length of the CDR3 is 14 residues. Germline-derived CDR1 and CDR2 are LNHDA and SQIVND (reference sequence). V lost 1 base and J 4 bases, leaving 11 bases between the germline ends. In nucleotides, the CDR3 is TGTGCCAGTAGTATAGCAGATGGTGCGTACGAGCAGTACTTC. Its protein is CASSIADGAYEQYF.

This clone was seen a single time. The V gene is TRBV6-5, the J gene TRBJ2-7, with 10 bases aligning to TRBD1. With 3 bases clipped from V and 5 bases from J, the junction kept 7 bases outside the gene matches. The germline V gene encodes CDR1 MNHEY and CDR2 SVGAGI. This CDR3 has 15 residues. The CDR3 loop is CASSYIGGQGDEQYF. CDR3 nucleotide sequence: TGTGCCAGCAGTTATATCGGCGGACAGGGGGACGAGCAGTACTTC.

The chain combines TRBV10-1 with TRBJ2-7; D is undetermined. V lost 2 bases, J lost 1 base, and 9 bases lay in between. The CDR3 has 14 residues. Germline values: CDR1 WNHNN, CDR2 SYGVQD (reference sequence). The CDR3 nucleotides read TGCGCCAGCAGTGAGCCCCAGTATTCCTACGAGCAGTACTTC. This translates into CASSEPQYSYEQYF.

The rearrangement uses TRBV28 and TRBJ2-7; D call uncertain. This CDR3 region has 15 residues. V lost 5 bases and J lost 3, with 17 bases in between. Germline CDR1 and CDR2: MDHEN and SYDVKM. CDR3 sequence: CASSPITLVGYEQYF. The CDR3 coding sequence is TGTGCCAGCAGTCCAATTACCTTGGTGGGCTACGAGCAGTACTTC. Together with reference TRBV28 and TRBJ2-7, the CDR3 gives the full variable domain: DVKVTQSSRYLVKRTGEKVFLECVQDMDHENMFWYRQDPGLGLRLIYFSYDVKMKEKGDIPEGYSVSREKKERFSLILESASTNQTSMYLCASSPITLVGYEQYFGPGTRLTVT.

V and J are TRBV13 and TRBJ2-7; a possible D gene is TRBD2 (6 bases). The length of the CDR3 is 15 residues. V was shortened by 8 bases and J by 2 bases, with 19 bases between the two germline ends. Germline V gives CDR1 PRHDT, CDR2 FYEKMQ (reference sequence). CDR3 DNA: TGTGCCAGCCGTAGGACCGGGGGAGTCACCTACGAGCAGTACTTC. This sequence encodes CASRRTGGVTYEQYF.

V gene TRBV30 combines with J gene TRBJ1-2; weak D call: TRBD1 (6 bases). Germline lookup yields CDR1 GTSNPN and CDR2 SVGIG (reference sequence). CDR3 length: 12 amino acids. Trimming took off 1 base at V and 9 bases at J, with 12 bases between the two ends. CDR3 region: CAWSAGVQSYTF. The DNA for the CDR3 is TGTGCCTGGAGTGCAGGGGTCCAGAGCTACACCTTC.

The chain couples TRBV9 to TRBJ1-1, with 8 bases identical to TRBD1. Per germline, CDR1 SGDLS and CDR2 YYNGEE. The CDR3 has 14 amino acids. V lost 0 bases and J lost 3; bases outside the gene matches: 1. The CDR3 spells CASSVEGQDTEAFF. The DNA for the CDR3 is TGTGCCAGCAGCGTAGAGGGACAGGACACTGAAGCTTTCTTT.

The chain links TRBV11-3 to TRBJ2-3; D tentatively reads TRBD1 or TRBD2 (5 bases each). Germline V gene lookup returns CDR1 SGHNT and CDR2 YENEEA. Trimming pared 5 bases from V and 2 bases from J, leaving 17 bases between. The CDR3 totals 16 residues. CDR3 nucleotides: TGTGCCAGCAGCGGAGGTCTGGGGGTAAACACAGATACGCAGTATTTT. Translated: CASSGGLGVNTDTQYF.

The chain employs TRBV28 and TRBJ2-5; TRBD2 agrees at 8 bases. V shed 5 bases and J 3 bases; nucleotides not matched to a gene: 11. CDR1 MDHEN and CDR2 SYDVKM come from the germline V gene. The CDR3 sequence is 16 residues long. The CDR3: CASSPTVLAAEETQYF. In nucleotides, the CDR3 is TGTGCCAGCAGTCCAACCGTACTAGCGGCGGAAGAGACCCAGTACTTC.

V gene TRBV5-1 combines with J gene TRBJ2-7; TRBD2 is a possible D gene (5 bases). This CDR3 has 13 amino acids. V lost 5 bases and J lost 3, with 12 bases in between. Germline V gene lookup returns CDR1 SGHRS and CDR2 YFSETQ. The CDR3: CASSWTFGYEQYF. The CDR3 DNA sequence: TGCGCCAGCAGTTGGACTTTTGGCTACGAGCAGTACTTC.

The chain has TRBV29-1 and TRBJ2-2; TRBD1 matches 10 bases. V lost 5 bases to trimming and J lost 5 bases; unmatched junction nucleotides: 5. The germline V gene encodes CDR1 SQVTM and CDR2 ANQGSEA. The CDR3 extends over 14 amino acids. The CDR3 DNA follows: TGCAGCGTTTTAGACAGGGGGCAGACCGGGGAGCTGTTTTTT. Its protein is CSVLDRGQTGELFF.

This clone was seen only a few times. The genes are TRBV7-9 and TRBJ1-1; no clear D gene. Trimming stripped 5 bases from V and 0 bases from J, with 10 bases between. CDR3 length: 14 amino acids. Germline V lookup: CDR1 SEHNR, CDR2 FQNEAQ (reference sequence). This chain's CDR3 is CASSPPGMNTEAFF. The DNA for the CDR3 is TGTGCCAGCAGCCCACCAGGCATGAACACTGAAGCTTTCTTT.

This clone was recorded only once. Other DNA sequences from this sample encode an identical CDR3 as well. V gene TRBV11-2 combines with J gene TRBJ2-7, with 10 bases fitting TRBD2. This CDR3 contains 15 residues. V lost 1 base to trimming and J lost 4 bases; unmatched junction nucleotides: 4. Germline V gives CDR1 SGHAT, CDR2 FQNNGV. The CDR3 loop is CASSLGAGGPYEQYF. The CDR3 coding sequence is TGTGCCAGCAGCTTAGGAGCGGGAGGGCCATACGAGCAGTACTTC.

About this clone: Other DNA sequences in this specimen translate into the identical CDR3. The J gene is TRBJ1-5, the V gene TRBV27, with D maybe TRBD1 (6 bases). Germline V gene lookup returns CDR1 MNHEY and CDR2 SMNVEV (reference sequence). CDR3 length: 14 residues. Trimming removed 5 bases from V and 4 bases from J, with 12 bases in between. Written as DNA, the CDR3 is TGTGCCAGCAGTCTCCGACAGGCGAATCAGCCCCAGCATTTT. Translating it yields CASSLRQANQPQHF.

The chain carries TRBV27 and TRBJ1-4, with 7 bases matching TRBD1. Germline V lookup: CDR1 MNHEY, CDR2 SMNVEV (reference sequence). J gave up 7 bases and V 3 bases, and 5 bases lay outside the gene matches. This CDR3 contains 14 residues. The CDR3 bases are TGTGCCAGCAGTTTCTGGCAGGGGGGTGAAAAACTGTTTTTT. Encoded protein: CASSFWQGGEKLFF.

This sequence joins TRBV28 and TRBJ2-1, with D tentatively TRBD1 or TRBD2 (5 bases each). The ends were cut back, 4 bases at V and 5 bases at J, with 21 bases in the middle. The CDR3 runs 17 residues. The germline V gene encodes CDR1 MDHEN and CDR2 SYDVKM. The CDR3, as DNA: TGTGCCAGCAGTTCCGCTTCTTGGGGGTTAGGGAACAATGAGCAGTTCTTC. Translating gives CASSSASWGLGNNEQFF.

CDR3: CASSQDGTPATEAFF. CDR3 nucleotides: TGCGCCAGCAGCCAAGATGGGACGCCGGCAACTGAAGCTTTCTTT. This chain joins TRBV4-1 and TRBJ1-1; tentatively, D is TRBD1 (5 bases). Trimming stripped 0 bases from V and 5 bases from J, with 13 bases between. CDR3 length: 15 amino acids. Germline assignment: CDR1 MGHRA and CDR2 YSYEKL.

This chain links TRBV2 with TRBJ1-4; possibly TRBD1 for D (5 bases). This CDR3 is built from 14 residues. The germline V and J ends were trimmed by 5 bases and 8 bases, with 15 bases remaining between them. CDR1 and CDR2 (germline): SNHLY, FYNNEI. DNA of the CDR3: TGTGCCAGCAGTCCGGGGCGTCACGAGGAAAAACTGTTTTTT. Translating gives CASSPGRHEEKLFF.

CDR3 coding DNA: TGTGCCAGCACCCCCGGAACGACTAGCTCCTACGAGCAGTACTTC. Protein product: CASTPGTTSSYEQYF. The rearrangement uses TRBV11-2 and TRBJ2-7, with D maybe TRBD2 (6 bases). Germline V CDR1 and CDR2: SGHAT, FQNNGV. The CDR3 loop spans 15 amino acids. V lost 7 bases and J lost 0, with 16 bases in between.

V usage is TRBV7-6 and J usage is TRBJ2-7; D assignment may be TRBD1 or TRBD2 (7 bases each). The germline V and J ends were trimmed by 6 bases and 7 bases, with 16 bases remaining between them. Per germline, CDR1 SGHVS and CDR2 FNYEAQ. This CDR3 has 13 amino acids. The DNA of the CDR3 is TGTGCCAGCAGTCAGGGGGGGTCTCTTGAGCAGTACTTC. It translates to CASSQGGSLEQYF.

The V gene is TRBV7-8, the J gene TRBJ2-7; D not certain. CDR1 and CDR2 (germline): SGHVS, FQNEAQ. The CDR3 contains 12 residues. V lost 9 bases to trimming and J lost 9 bases, with 18 bases between them. For the CDR3, the DNA is TGTGCCAGGAACTGGGCTCCTCCCGGGCAGTACTTC. This translates into CARNWAPPGQYF. The variable domain in full, with the rest retrieved from reference TRBV7-8 and TRBJ2-7, is GAGVSQSPRYKVAKRGQDVALRCDPISGHVSLFWYQQALGQGPEFLTYFQNEAQLDKSGLPSDRFFAERPEGSVSTLKIQRTQQEDSAVYLCARNWAPPGQYFGPGTRLTVT.

The chain couples TRBV28 to TRBJ2-7, with 13 positions matching TRBD2. Germline lookup yields CDR1 MDHEN and CDR2 SYDVKM. V shed 9 bases and J 7 bases; nucleotides not matched to a gene: 9. The CDR3 is 14 residues long. CDR3 residues: CASTSGRGPLEQYF. The CDR3 DNA reads as TGTGCCAGTACTAGCGGGAGGGGACCGCTGGAGCAGTACTTC.

The chain employs TRBV27 and TRBJ2-5; tentative D call: TRBD2 (5 bases). The CDR3 contains 14 residues. Germline CDR1 and CDR2: MNHEY and SMNVEV (reference sequence). Deletions cut 3 bases from V and 4 bases from J, with 12 bases between. CDR3 protein: CASSFTRWGETQYF. CDR3 coding DNA: TGTGCCAGCAGTTTCACTAGATGGGGAGAGACCCAGTACTTC.

J is TRBJ2-1 and V is TRBV11-2; D perhaps matches TRBD2 (7 bases). The CDR3 extends over 16 amino acids. V was pared by 5 bases and J by 4 bases, with 18 bases between. The germline V gene has CDR1 SGHAT and CDR2 FQNNGV. CDR3 nucleotides: TGTGCCAGCAGCCCGACTAGGGGGGGGCTTTACAATGAGCAGTTCTTC. Translated: CASSPTRGGLYNEQFF.